The next 8 T cell receptor beta chains were all read from a single sample in a study of T cells in Graves' hyperthyroidism and ophthalmopathy. Amplification yielded TCR beta CDR3 regions, with RNA transcripts as the source. The HTBI primer set was used in a first-round RT-PCR of the TCR CDR3. TCRdb processed the multiplex PCR reads anew with MiXCR; each CDR3 protein has one entry. Of more than 300,000 distinct CDR3 sequences in the sample, approximately 18% were seen once. The source material was blood. The origin of the receptors is a man in his late teens or twenties with Graves' ophthalmopathy.

This clonotype was counted ten times or more. The J gene is TRBJ2-7, the V gene TRBV12-3 or TRBV12-4; TRBD1 is a possible D gene (6 bases). Trimming pared 2 bases from V and 2 bases from J, leaving 13 bases between. CDR3 length: 15 residues. As DNA, the CDR3 is TGTGCCAGCAGTTTATCAGGGGTCCTCCCCTACGAGCAGTACTTC. Translated: CASSLSGVLPYEQYF.

This clonotype has ten or more counts. This chain joins TRBV6-1 and TRBJ2-1; 8 bases agree with TRBD2. The CDR3 contains 17 residues. In germline, CDR1 is MNHNS, CDR2 SASEGT. J was trimmed by 4 bases and V by 5 bases; bases with no gene match: 13. The CDR3 region has the DNA TGTGCCAGCAGTATCGCCGCGGGGGGACCGCGTTACAATGAGCAGTTCTTC. Its protein is CASSIAAGGPRYNEQFF.

This clonotype was seen many times. V is TRBV9 and J is TRBJ2-1; D might be TRBD1 (7 bases). Germline CDR1 reads SGDLS; CDR2 reads YYNGEE. Trimming shortened V by 7 bases and J by 4 bases, and 9 bases separated the two germline ends. This CDR3 is 12 amino acids long. CDR3 residues: CASAGQYNEQFF. The CDR3 DNA reads as TGTGCCAGCGCGGGACAGTACAATGAGCAGTTCTTC.

Written as DNA, the CDR3 is TGCGCCAGCAGCGATACTAATTCACCCCTCCACTTT. Translated, it gives CASSDTNSPLHF. J is TRBJ1-6 and V is TRBV5-1; unclear D gene. Between the trimmed V and J ends, which lost 4 bases and 6 bases, there was a span of 5 bases. Germline CDR1 SGHRS, CDR2 YFSETQ. The CDR3 loop spans 12 amino acids.

Notes on this clonotype: This may be a read error: a much more frequent sequence differs by one nucleotide. The V and J genes are TRBV3-1 and TRBJ1-1; no clear D. Germline CDR1 reads LGHDT; CDR2 reads YNNKEL (reference sequence). CDR3 length: 11 residues. The CDR3 DNA sequence: TGTGCCAGCGGCCAAGACGTCGAAGCTTTCTTT. Its translation: CASGQDVEAFF.

This clonotype was counted at least ten times. The chain is built from TRBV20-1 and TRBJ2-3, with 10 bases fitting TRBD2. The ends lost 5 bases at V and 6 bases at J; junction bases unmatched: 8. The germline CDR1 and CDR2 sequences are DFQATT and SNEGSKA (reference sequence). The CDR3 contains 14 residues. CDR3 amino acids: CSAGPTSGFDTQYF. Here the CDR3 DNA reads TGCAGTGCTGGCCCGACTAGCGGGTTCGATACGCAGTATTTT.

This clonotype appeared a few times. The J gene is TRBJ2-1, the V gene TRBV9, with unresolved D. This CDR3 is 11 amino acids long. In germline, CDR1 is SGDLS, CDR2 YYNGEE. V was pared by 4 bases and J by 9 bases, with 8 bases between. The CDR3 DNA sequence: TGTGCCAGCAGCTCCGATACTGAGCAGTTCTTC. This translates into CASSSDTEQFF.

In this sample, this clonotype turned up a few times. The chain recombines TRBV7-9 with TRBJ1-4, with a possible D match to TRBD1 (6 bases). This CDR3 is built from 15 residues. V was pared by 2 bases and J by 2 bases, with 9 bases between. Germline assignment: CDR1 SEHNR and CDR2 FQNEAQ (reference sequence). The CDR3 sequence: CASSLTGSTNEKLFF. The CDR3 bases are TGTGCCAGCAGCTTAACAGGGTCTACTAATGAAAAACTGTTTTTT.